The sequence of this TCR beta chain was determined in a study of blood T cell repertoires in COVID-19. As to this clone: The sample carries other DNA sequences with the same CDR3.

The method was immunoSEQ multiplex PCR; TCRdb's version includes in-frame clones alone and lacks a portion of them. Of under 200,000 clones in the sample, under 90% were seen once. With 4 bases clipped from V and 3 bases from J, the junction kept 6 bases outside the gene matches. The CDR3 has 15 residues. The germline CDR1 and CDR2 sequences are SGHRS and YFSETQ. The specimen was peripheral blood. The V call is TRBV5-1, the J call TRBJ2-7; TRBD1 matches at 11 bases. This clonotype was sampled from a man aged 60 to 75 with acute or convalescent COVID-19. CDR3 amino acids: CASSLGTGGIYEQYF. The CDR3 bases are TGCGCCAGCAGCCTCGGGACAGGGGGAATCTACGAGCAGTACTTC.